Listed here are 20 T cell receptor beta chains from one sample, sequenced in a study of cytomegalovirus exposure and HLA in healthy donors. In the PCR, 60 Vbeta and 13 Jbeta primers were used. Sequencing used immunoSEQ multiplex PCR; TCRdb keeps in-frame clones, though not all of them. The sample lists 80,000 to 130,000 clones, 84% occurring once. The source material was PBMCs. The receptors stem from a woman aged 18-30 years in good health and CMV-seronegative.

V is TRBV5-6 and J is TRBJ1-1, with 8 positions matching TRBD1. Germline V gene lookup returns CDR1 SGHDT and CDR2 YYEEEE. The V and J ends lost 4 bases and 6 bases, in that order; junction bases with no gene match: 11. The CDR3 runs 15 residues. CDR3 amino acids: CASSGPDREAPEAFF. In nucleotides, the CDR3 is TGTGCCAGCAGCGGTCCGGACAGGGAAGCTCCTGAAGCTTTCTTT.

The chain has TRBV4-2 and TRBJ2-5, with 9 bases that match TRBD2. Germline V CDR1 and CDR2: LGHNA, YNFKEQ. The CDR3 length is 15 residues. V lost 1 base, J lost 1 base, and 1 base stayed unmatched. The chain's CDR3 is CASSQGGLAQETQYF. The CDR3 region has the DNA TGTGCCAGCAGCCAAGGGGGACTAGCCCAAGAGACCCAGTACTTC.

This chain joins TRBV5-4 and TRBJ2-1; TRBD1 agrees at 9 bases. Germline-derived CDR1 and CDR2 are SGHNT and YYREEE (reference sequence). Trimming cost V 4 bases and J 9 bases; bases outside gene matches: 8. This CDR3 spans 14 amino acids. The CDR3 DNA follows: TGTGCCAGCAGCACGCCGGGACAGGGCCCTGAGCAGTTCTTC. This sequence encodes CASSTPGQGPEQFF.

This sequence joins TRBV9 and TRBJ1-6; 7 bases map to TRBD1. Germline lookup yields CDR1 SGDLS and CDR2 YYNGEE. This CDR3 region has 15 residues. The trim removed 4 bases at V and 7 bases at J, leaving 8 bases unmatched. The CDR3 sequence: CASSTPGTANSPLHF. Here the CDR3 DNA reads TGTGCCAGCAGCACCCCCGGGACAGCAAATTCACCCCTCCACTTT. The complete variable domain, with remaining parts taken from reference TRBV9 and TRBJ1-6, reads DSGVTQTPKHLITATGQRVTLRCSPRSGDLSVYWYQQSLDQGLQFLIQYYNGEERAKGNILERFSAQQFPDLHSELNLSSLELGDSALYFCASSTPGTANSPLHFGNGTRLTVT.

CDR3 region: CASSLLAGGSPYEQYF. The CDR3 nucleotides read TGTGCCAGCAGTTTACTAGCGGGAGGATCACCCTACGAGCAGTACTTC. This chain uses TRBV27 with TRBJ2-7, with 11 bases that match TRBD2. Germline-derived CDR1 and CDR2 are MNHEY and SMNVEV (reference sequence). The CDR3 runs 16 residues. Germline trimming cut 2 bases from V and 2 bases from J; bases unmatched to any gene: 5.

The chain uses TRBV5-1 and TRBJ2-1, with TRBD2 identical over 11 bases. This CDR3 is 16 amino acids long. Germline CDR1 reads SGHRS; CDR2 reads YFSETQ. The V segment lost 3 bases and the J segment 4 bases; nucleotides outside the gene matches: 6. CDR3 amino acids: CASSSEGTSGYNEQFF. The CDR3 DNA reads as TGCGCCAGCAGCTCCGAAGGGACTAGCGGATACAATGAGCAGTTCTTC.

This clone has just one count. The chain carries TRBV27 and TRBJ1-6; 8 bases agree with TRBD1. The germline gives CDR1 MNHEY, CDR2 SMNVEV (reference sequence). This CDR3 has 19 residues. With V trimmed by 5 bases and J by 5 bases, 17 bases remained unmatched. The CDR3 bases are TGTGCCAGCAGTCCACCACGTCTCCCGGGACAGGCAAATAATTCACCCCTCCACTTT. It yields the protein CASSPPRLPGQANNSPLHF.

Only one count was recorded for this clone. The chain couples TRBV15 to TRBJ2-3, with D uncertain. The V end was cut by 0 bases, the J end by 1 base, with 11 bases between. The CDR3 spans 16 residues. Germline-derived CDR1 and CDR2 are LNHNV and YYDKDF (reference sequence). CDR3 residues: CATSREQLYRTDTQYF. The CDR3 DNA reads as TGTGCCACCAGCAGAGAGCAACTATACCGCACAGATACGCAGTATTTT.

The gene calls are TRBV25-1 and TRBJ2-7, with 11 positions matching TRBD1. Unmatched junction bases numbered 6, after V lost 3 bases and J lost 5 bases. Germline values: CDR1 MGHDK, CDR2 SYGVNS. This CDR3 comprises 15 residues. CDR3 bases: TGTGCCAGCAGTGACCCCGGGACAGGGGGGGACGAGCAGTACTTC. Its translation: CASSDPGTGGDEQYF.

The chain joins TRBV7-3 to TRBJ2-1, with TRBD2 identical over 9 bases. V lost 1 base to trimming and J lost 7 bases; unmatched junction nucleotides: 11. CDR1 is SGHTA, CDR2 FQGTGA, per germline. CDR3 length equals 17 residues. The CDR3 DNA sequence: TGTGCCAGCAGCTTAATGTCCTTCGGGACTAGCTCTAATGAGCAGTTCTTC. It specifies CASSLMSFGTSSNEQFF. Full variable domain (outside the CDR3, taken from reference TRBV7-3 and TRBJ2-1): GAGVSQTPSNKVTEKGKYVELRCDPISGHTALYWYRQSLGQGPEFLIYFQGTGAADDSGLPNDRFFAVRPEGSVSTLKIQRTERGDSAVYLCASSLMSFGTSSNEQFFGPGTRLTVL.

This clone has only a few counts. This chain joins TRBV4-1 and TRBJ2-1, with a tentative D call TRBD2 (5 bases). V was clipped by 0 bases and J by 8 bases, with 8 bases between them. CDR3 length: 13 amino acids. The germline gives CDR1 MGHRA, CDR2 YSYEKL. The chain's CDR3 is CASSQDQEDEQFF. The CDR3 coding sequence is TGCGCCAGCAGCCAAGATCAGGAGGATGAGCAGTTCTTC.

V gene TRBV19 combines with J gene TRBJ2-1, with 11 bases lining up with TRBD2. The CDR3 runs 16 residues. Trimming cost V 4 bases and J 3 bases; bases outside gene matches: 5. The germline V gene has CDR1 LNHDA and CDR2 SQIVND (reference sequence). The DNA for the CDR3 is TGTGCCAGTAGTAGGCCCGGGACTAGCGGCTACAATGAGCAGTTCTTC. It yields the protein CASSRPGTSGYNEQFF.

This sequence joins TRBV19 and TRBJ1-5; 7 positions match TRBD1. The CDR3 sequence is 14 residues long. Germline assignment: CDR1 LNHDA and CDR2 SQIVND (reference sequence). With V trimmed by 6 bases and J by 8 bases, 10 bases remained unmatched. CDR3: CASRQGQTWEPQHF. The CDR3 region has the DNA TGTGCCAGTAGACAGGGGCAAACTTGGGAGCCCCAGCATTTT.

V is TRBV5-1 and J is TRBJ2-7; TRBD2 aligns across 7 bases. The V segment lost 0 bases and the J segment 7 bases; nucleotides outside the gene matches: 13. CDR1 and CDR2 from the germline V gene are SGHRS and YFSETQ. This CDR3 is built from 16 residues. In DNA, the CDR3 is TGCGCCAGCAGCTTGGATAGCGGGCGGCCTTTGGGTGAGCAGTACTTC. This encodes CASSLDSGRPLGEQYF.

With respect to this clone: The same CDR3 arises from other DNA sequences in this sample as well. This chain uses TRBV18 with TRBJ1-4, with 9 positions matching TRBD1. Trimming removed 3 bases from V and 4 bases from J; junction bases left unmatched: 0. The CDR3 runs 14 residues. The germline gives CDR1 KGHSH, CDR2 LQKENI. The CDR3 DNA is TGTGCCAGCTCACCGGGACAGGGTAATGAAAAACTGTTTTTT. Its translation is CASSPGQGNEKLFF.

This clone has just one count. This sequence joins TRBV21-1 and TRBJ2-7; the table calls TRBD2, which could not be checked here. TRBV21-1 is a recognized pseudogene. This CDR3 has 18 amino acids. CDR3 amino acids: CASSKAQGTSRSSYEQYF. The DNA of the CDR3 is TGTGCCAGCAGCAAAGCGCAAGGGACTAGCAGGAGCTCCTACGAGCAGTACTTC.

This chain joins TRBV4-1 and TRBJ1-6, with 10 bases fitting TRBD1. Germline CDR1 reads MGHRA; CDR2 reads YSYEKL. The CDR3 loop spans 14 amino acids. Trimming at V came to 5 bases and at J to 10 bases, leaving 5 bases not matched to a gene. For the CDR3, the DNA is TGCGCCAGCAGCGGACAGGGGGTAAGCTCACCCCTCCACTTT. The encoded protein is CASSGQGVSSPLHF.

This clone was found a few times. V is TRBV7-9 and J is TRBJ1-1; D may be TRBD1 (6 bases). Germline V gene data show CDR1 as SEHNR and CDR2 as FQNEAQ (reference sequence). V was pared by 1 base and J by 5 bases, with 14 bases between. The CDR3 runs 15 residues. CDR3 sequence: CASSLDFGRGTEAFF. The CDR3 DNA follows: TGTGCCAGCAGCTTAGATTTTGGAAGGGGGACTGAAGCTTTCTTT.

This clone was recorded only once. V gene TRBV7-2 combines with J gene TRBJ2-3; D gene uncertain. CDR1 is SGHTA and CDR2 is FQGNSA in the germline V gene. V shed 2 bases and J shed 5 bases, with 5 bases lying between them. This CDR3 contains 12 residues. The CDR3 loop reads CASSLLGDTQYF. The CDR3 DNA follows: TGTGCCAGCAGCTTACTAGGAGATACGCAGTATTTT.

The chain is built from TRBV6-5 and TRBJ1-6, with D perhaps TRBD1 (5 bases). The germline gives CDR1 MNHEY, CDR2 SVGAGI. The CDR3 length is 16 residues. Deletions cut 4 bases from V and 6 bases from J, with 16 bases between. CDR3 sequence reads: CASSSPPRQTNSPLHF. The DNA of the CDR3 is TGTGCCAGCAGTTCCCCTCCGAGACAGACTAATTCACCCCTCCACTTT.